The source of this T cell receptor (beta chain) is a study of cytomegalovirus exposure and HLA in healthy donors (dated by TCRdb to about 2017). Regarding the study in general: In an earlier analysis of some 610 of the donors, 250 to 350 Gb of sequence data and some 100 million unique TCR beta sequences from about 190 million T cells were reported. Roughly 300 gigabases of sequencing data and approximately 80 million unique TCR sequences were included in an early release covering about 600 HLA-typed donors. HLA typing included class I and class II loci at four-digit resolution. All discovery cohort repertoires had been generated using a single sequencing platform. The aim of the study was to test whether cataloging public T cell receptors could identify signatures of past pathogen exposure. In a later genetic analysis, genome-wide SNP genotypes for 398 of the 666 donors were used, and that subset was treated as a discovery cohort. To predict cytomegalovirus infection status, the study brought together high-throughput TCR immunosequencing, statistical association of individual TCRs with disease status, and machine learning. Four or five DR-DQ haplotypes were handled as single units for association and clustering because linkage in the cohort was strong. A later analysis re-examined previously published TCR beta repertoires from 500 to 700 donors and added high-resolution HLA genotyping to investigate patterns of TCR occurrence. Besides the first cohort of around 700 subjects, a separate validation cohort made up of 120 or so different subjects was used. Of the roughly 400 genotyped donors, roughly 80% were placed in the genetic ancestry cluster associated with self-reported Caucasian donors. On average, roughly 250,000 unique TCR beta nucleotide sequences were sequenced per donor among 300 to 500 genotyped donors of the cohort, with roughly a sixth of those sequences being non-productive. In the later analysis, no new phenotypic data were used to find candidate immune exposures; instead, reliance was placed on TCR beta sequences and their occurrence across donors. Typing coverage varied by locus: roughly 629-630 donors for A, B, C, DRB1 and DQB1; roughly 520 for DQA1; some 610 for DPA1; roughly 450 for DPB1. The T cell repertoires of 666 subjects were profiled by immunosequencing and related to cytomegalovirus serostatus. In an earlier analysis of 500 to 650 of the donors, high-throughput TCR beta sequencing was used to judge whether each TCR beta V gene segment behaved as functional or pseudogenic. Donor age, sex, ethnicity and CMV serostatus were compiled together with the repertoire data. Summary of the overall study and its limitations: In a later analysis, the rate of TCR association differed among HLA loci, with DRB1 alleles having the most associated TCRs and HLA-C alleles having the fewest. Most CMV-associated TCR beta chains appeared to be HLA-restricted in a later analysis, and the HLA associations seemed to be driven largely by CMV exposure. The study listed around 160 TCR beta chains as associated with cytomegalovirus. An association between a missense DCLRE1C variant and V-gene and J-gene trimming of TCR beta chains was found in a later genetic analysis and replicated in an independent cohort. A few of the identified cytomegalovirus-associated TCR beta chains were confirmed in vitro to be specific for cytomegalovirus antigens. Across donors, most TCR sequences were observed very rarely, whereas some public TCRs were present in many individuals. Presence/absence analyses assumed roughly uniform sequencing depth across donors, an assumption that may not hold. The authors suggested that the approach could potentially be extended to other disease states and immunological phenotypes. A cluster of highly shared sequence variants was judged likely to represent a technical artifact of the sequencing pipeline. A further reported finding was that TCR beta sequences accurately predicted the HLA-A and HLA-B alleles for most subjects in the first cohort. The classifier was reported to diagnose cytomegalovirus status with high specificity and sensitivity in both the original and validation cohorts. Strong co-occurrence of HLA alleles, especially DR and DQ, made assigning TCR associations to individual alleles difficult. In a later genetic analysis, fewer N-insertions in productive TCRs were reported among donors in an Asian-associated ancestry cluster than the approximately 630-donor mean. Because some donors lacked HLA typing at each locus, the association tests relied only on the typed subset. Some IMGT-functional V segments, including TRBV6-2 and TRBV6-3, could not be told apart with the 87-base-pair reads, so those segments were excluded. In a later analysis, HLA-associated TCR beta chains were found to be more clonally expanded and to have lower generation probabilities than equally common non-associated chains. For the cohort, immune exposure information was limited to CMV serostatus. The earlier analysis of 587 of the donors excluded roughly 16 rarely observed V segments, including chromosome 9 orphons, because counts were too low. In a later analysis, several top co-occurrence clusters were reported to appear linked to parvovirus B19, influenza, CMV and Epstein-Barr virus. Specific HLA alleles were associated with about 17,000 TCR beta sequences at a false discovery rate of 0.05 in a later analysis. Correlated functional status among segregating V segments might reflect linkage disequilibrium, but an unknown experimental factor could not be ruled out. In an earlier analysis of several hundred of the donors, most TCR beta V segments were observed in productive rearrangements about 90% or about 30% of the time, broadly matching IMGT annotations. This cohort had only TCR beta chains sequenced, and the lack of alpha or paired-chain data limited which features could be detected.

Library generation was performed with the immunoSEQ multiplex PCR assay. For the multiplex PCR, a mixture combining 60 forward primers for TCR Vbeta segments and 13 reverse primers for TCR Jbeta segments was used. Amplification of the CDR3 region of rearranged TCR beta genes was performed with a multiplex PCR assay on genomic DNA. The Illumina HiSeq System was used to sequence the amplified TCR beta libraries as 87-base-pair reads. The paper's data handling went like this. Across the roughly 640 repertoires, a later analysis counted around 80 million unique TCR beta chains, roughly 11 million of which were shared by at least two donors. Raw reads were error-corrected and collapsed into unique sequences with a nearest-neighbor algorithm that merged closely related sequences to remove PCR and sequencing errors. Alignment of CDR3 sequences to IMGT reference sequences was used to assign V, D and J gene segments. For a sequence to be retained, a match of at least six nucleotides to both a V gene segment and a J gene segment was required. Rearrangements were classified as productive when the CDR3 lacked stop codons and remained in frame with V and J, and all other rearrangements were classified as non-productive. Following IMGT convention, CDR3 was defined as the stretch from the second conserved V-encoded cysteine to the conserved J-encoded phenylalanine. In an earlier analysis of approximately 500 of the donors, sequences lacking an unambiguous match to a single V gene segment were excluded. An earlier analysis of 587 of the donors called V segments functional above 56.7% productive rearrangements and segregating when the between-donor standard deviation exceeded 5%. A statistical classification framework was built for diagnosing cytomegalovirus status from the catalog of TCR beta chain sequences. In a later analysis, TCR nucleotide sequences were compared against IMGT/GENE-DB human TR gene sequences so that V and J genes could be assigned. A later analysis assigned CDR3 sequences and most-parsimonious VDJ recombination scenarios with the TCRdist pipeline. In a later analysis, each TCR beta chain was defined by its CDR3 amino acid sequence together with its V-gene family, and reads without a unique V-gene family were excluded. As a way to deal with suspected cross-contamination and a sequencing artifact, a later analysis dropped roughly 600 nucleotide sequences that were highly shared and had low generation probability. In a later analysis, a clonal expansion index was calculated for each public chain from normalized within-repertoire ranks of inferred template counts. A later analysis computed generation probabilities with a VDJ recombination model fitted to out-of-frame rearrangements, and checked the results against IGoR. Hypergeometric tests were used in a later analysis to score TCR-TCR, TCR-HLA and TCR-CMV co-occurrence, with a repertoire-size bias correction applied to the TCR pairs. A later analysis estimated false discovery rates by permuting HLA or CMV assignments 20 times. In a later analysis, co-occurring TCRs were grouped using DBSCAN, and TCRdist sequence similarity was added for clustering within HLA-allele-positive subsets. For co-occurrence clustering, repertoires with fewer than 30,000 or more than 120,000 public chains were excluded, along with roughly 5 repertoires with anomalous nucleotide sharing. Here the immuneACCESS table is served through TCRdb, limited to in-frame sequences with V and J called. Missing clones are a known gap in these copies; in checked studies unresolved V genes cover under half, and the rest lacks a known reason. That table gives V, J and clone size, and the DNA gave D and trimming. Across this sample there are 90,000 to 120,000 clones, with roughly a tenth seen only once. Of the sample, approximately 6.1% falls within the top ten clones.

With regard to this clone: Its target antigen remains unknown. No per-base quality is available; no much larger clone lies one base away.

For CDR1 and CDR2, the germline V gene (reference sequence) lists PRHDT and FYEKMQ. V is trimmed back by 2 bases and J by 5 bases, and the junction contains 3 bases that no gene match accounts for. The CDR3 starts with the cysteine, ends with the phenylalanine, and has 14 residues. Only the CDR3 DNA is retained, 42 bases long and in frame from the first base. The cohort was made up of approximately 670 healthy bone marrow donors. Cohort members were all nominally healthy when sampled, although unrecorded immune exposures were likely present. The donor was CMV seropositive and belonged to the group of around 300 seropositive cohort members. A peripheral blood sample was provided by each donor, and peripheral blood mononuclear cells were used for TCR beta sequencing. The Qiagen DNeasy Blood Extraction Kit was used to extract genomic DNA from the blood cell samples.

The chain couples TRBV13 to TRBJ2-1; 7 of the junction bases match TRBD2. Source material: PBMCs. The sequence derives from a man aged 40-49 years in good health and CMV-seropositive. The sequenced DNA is TGTGCCAGCAGCTTACGAGGGAGGGACAATGAGCAGTTCTTC. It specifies CASSLRGRDNEQFF.